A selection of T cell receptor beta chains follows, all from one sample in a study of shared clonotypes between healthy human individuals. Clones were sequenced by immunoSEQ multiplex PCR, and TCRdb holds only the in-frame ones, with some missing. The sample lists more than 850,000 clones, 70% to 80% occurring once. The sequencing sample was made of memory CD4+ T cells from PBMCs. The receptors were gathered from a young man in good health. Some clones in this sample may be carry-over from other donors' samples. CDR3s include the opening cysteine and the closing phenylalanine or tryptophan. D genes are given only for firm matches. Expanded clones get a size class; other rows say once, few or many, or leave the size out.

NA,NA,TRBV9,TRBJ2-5,CASSATTYQETQYF,TGTGCCAGCAGCGCGACAACGTACCAAGAGACCCAGTACTTC
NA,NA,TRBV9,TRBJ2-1,CASSVEGNEQFF,TGTGCCAGCAGCGTAGAGGGTAATGAGCAGTTCTTC
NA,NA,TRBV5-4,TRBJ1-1,CASSLQGWGTEAFF,TGTGCCAGCAGCTTGCAGGGGTGGGGCACTGAAGCTTTCTTT
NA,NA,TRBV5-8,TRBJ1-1,CASSLKTEAFF,TGTGCCAGCAGCTTGAAGACTGAAGCTTTCTTT
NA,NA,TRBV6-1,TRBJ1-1,CASSETPLTARTFF,TGTGCCAGCAGTGAAACCCCGCTTACAGCGCGAACTTTCTTT
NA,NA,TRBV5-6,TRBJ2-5,CASSLGGRGETQYF,TGTGCCAGCAGCTTGGGGGGGCGAGGCGAGACCCAGTACTTC
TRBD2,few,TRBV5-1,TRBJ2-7,CASSLVAGVVYEQYF,TGCGCCAGCAGCTTGGTAGCGGGAGTGGTCTACGAGCAGTACTTC
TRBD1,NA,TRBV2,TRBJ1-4,CASRTGNEKLFF,TGTGCCAGCAGGACAGGGAATGAAAAACTGTTTTTT
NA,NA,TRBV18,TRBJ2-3,CASSPASTDTQYF,TGTGCCAGCTCACCAGCTAGCACAGATACGCAGTATTTT
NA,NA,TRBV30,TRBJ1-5,CAWSADSNQPQHF,TGTGCCTGGAGCGCCGATAGCAATCAGCCCCAGCATTTT
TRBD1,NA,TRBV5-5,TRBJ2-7,CAQISDRGLLYF,TGTGCCCAAATATCGGACAGGGGGCTTCTTTACTTC
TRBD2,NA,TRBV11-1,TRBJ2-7,CASRPGGNSYEQYF,TGTGCCAGCAGGCCGGGAGGAAATTCCTACGAGCAGTACTTC
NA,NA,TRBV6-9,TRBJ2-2,CASLMWRPLTSRGELFF,TGTGCCAGCTTAATGTGGCGCCCCCTAACTAGCCGCGGGGAGCTGTTTTTT
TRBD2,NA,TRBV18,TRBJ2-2,CASSPQRAGANTGELFF,TGTGCCAGCTCACCACAAAGAGCGGGAGCGAACACCGGGGAGCTGTTTTTT
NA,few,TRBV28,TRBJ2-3,CASSFNRVPDTQYF,TGTGCCAGCAGTTTCAACCGTGTCCCTGATACGCAGTATTTT
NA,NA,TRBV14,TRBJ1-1,CASSPQFNTEAFF,TGTGCCAGCAGCCCACAGTTCAACACTGAAGCTTTCTTT
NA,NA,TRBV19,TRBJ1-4,CASKVSATNEKLFF,TGTGCCAGTAAAGTATCCGCAACTAATGAAAAACTGTTTTTT
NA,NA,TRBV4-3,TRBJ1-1,CASSQDPMGRGGTEAFF,TGCGCCAGCAGCCAAGATCCGATGGGGAGAGGCGGGACTGAAGCTTTCTTT
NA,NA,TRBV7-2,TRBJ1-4,CASSAISNEKLFF,TGTGCCAGCAGCGCTATTTCTAATGAAAAACTGTTTTTT
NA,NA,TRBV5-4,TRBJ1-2,CASSPAGRTYGYTF,TGTGCCAGCAGCCCCGCGGGCAGGACTTATGGCTACACCTTC
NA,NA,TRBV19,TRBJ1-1,CASSIGGVEAFF,TGTGCCAGTAGTATAGGTGGAGTTGAAGCTTTCTTT
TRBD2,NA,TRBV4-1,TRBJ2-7,CASSQGLAGESPYEQYF,TGCGCCAGCAGCCAGGGACTAGCGGGAGAGTCCCCCTACGAGCAGTACTTC